A single sample is the source of the 18 T cell receptor beta chains below, sequenced in a study of CD8 T cells in ankylosing spondylitis (dated by TCRdb to the late 2010s). Receptor libraries were prepared by 5' RACE. Sequencing used an Illumina HiSeq 2500. Clones were called with MiXCR by TCRdb after fastp trimmed the public reads at Q25, and only in-frame beta chains were retained. Each entry merges the rows of one CDR3 protein and shows their most common DNA and genes. Across this sample there are 200,000 to 250,000 distinct CDR3 sequences, with around a tenth seen only once. The ten most abundant clones make up around 7% of the sample. The sample taken for sequencing was blood, either unsorted or a sorted T cell fraction (not recorded which). These receptors originate from a male donor with ankylosing spondylitis or in good health (not recorded which).

This clonotype was picked up many times. V usage is TRBV12-3 or TRBV12-4 and J usage is TRBJ1-2; D ambiguous. The CDR3 totals 14 residues. V was shortened by 9 bases and J by 0 bases, with 14 bases between the two germline ends. DNA of the CDR3: TGTGCCAGTTCAACCCGGGCGGCTAACTATGGCTACACCTTC. Its translation is CASSTRAANYGYTF.

This clonotype was seen ten or more times. The chain recombines TRBV12-3 or TRBV12-4 with TRBJ2-2; possible D gene TRBD1, 7 bases. The CDR3 runs 13 residues. With 5 bases removed from V and 6 bases from J, the gap between germline ends came to 10 bases. For the CDR3, the DNA is TGTGCCAGCAGTCCCAGGGGGGCCGGGGAGCTGTTTTTT. Translated, it gives CASSPRGAGELFF.

This clonotype has more than one count but fewer than ten. The chain recombines TRBV7-9 with TRBJ2-1; 12 positions match TRBD2. In germline, CDR1 is SEHNR, CDR2 FQNEAQ (reference sequence). The length of the CDR3 is 16 residues. After removal of 7 bases from V and 7 bases from J, the junction contained 11 bases not matched to a gene. CDR3 amino acids: CASMGLGLAGRNEQFF. The CDR3, as DNA: TGTGCCAGCATGGGGTTAGGACTAGCGGGAAGGAATGAGCAGTTCTTC.

The chain couples TRBV7-2 to TRBJ1-5, with D perhaps matching TRBD1 (5 bases). The CDR3 sequence is 16 residues long. Per germline, CDR1 SGHTA and CDR2 FQGNSA. Between the trimmed V and J ends, which lost 1 base and 0 bases, there was a span of 10 bases. CDR3 in amino acids: CASSLVGGGSNQPQHF. The CDR3 DNA is TGTGCCAGCAGCTTAGTTGGGGGGGGTAGCAATCAGCCCCAGCATTTT.

The sample holds many counts of this clonotype. For the CDR3, the DNA is TGTGCCACCAGCGCCTTCGACGGGAACACTGAAGCTTTCTTT. Its protein product is CATSAFDGNTEAFF. The rearrangement links TRBV24-1 to TRBJ1-1; unclear D gene. The CDR3 is 14 amino acids. CDR1 and CDR2 from the germline V gene are KGHDR and SFDVKD. Trimming stripped 7 bases from V and 1 base from J, with 12 bases between.

The sample holds a few counts of this clonotype. The gene calls are TRBV11-2 and TRBJ1-1; unclear D gene. V was pared by 0 bases and J by 11 bases, with 16 bases between. This CDR3 comprises 14 residues. Germline V gene sequence: CDR1 SGHAT, CDR2 FQNNGV. The CDR3 region has the DNA TGTGCCAGCAGCTTAGAGTCCCCGACCTGGCGGGCTTTCTTT. It specifies CASSLESPTWRAFF.

This clonotype has ten or more counts. The V gene is TRBV11-2, the J gene TRBJ2-3; no reliable D call. The CDR3 is 13 amino acids. Deletions cut 4 bases from V and 1 base from J, with 6 bases between. Germline CDR1 reads SGHAT; CDR2 reads FQNNGV. This chain's CDR3 is CASSSVRTDTQYF. The CDR3, as DNA: TGTGCCAGCAGCTCGGTCCGCACAGATACGCAGTATTTT. Together with reference TRBV11-2 and TRBJ2-3, the CDR3 gives the full variable domain: EAGVAQSPRYKIIEKRQSVAFWCNPISGHATLYWYQQILGQGPKLLIQFQNNGVVDDSQLPKDRFSAERLKGVDSTLKIQPAKLEDSAVYLCASSSVRTDTQYFGPGTRLTVL.

There are a few counts of this clonotype. The chain joins TRBV7-2 to TRBJ1-3, with unresolved D. The CDR3 extends over 15 amino acids. Germline-derived CDR1 and CDR2 are SGHTA and FQGNSA. Deletions cut 5 bases from V and 4 bases from J, with 15 bases between. In nucleotides, the CDR3 is TGTGCCAGCAGCCCATCCACCGGGAGAGGAAACACCATATATTTT. Amino acid sequence: CASSPSTGRGNTIYF.

For this clonotype: This clone may be a read error of a much larger clone one base away. The rearrangement joins TRBV2 to TRBJ2-5; D unresolved. CDR1 and CDR2 (germline): SNHLY, FYNNEI. This CDR3 is 14 amino acids long. V was pared by 6 bases and J by 1 base, with 12 bases between. The DNA for the CDR3 is TGTGCCAGCAGAGTCACAAGCGTCCAAGAGACCCAGTACTTC. Its translation is CASRVTSVQETQYF.

CDR3 amino acids: CASSLGTVVGELFF. In DNA form, the CDR3 reads TGTGCCAGCAGCTTGGGGACAGTAGTCGGGGAGCTGTTTTTT. The V call is TRBV7-2, the J call TRBJ2-2; 7 bases are a match to TRBD1. The CDR3 runs to 14 residues. Trimming cost V 3 bases and J 7 bases; bases outside gene matches: 5. Germline CDR1 SGHTA, CDR2 FQGNSA.

V usage is TRBV7-9 and J usage is TRBJ1-1; maybe TRBD1 (6 bases). Per the germline V gene, CDR1 is SEHNR and CDR2 is FQNEAQ (reference sequence). The germline V and J ends were trimmed by 5 bases and 5 bases, with 21 bases remaining between them. The CDR3 spans 16 residues. DNA for the CDR3: TGTGCCAGCAGCCAAGTCAAACAGGGTCTGTATACTGAAGCTTTCTTT. Its translation: CASSQVKQGLYTEAFF.

This clonotype occurred a few times. The chain carries TRBV6-5 and TRBJ2-3; the D gene is possibly TRBD1 (6 bases). Trimming pared 0 bases from V and 3 bases from J, leaving 10 bases between. The CDR3 loop spans 15 amino acids. The V gene's germline CDR1 is MNHEY and CDR2 SVGAGI. CDR3 sequence: CASSYSQGGTDTQYF. CDR3 nucleotides: TGTGCCAGCAGTTACTCACAGGGCGGAACAGATACGCAGTATTTT.

Note on this clonotype: One base away lies a much larger clone, so this may be a sequencing read error. The rearrangement uses TRBV7-3 and TRBJ2-3; no reliable D call. The CDR3 sequence is 13 residues long. Germline CDR1 and CDR2: SGHTA and FQGTGA. V was trimmed by 3 bases and J by 3 bases, leaving 7 bases between them. The CDR3 protein is CASSFQCTDTQYF. CDR3 DNA sequence: TGTGCCAGCAGCTTCCAGTGTACAGATACGCAGTATTTT.

This clonotype was seen a handful of times. V gene TRBV5-1 combines with J gene TRBJ1-2; no clear D gene. Trimming took 0 bases from V and 7 from J, leaving 10 bases between them. The CDR3 spans 13 residues. CDR1 SGHRS and CDR2 YFSETQ come from the germline V gene. This chain's CDR3 is CASSLELGSGYTF. CDR3 in DNA: TGCGCCAGCAGCTTGGAGCTGGGGAGTGGCTACACCTTC.

The chain is built from TRBV19 and TRBJ2-1, with a weak D call TRBD2 (6 bases). Germline V gene lookup returns CDR1 LNHDA and CDR2 SQIVND (reference sequence). Trimming removed 4 bases from V and 8 bases from J, with 12 bases in between. CDR3 length: 13 residues. This CDR3 reads CASSTSAGHEQFF. CDR3 sequence (DNA): TGTGCCAGTAGTACATCAGCGGGTCATGAGCAGTTCTTC. The full variable domain, rest sourced from reference TRBV19 and TRBJ2-1, is DGGITQSPKYLFRKEGQNVTLSCEQNLNHDAMYWYRQDPGQGLRLIYYSQIVNDFQKGDIAEGYSVSREKKESFPLTVTSAQKNPTAFYLCASSTSAGHEQFFGPGTRLTVL.

In its sample, this clonotype was seen a few times. The chain couples TRBV6-5 to TRBJ1-5; D gene ambiguous. The ends were cut back, 2 bases at V and 0 bases at J, with 8 bases in the middle. CDR1 is MNHEY and CDR2 is SVGAGI in the germline V gene. The CDR3 consists of 15 residues. CDR3 bases: TGTGCCAGCAGTTACGTGGGTTATAGCAATCAGCCCCAGCATTTT. It translates to CASSYVGYSNQPQHF.

This clonotype has a count of ten or more. The CDR3 protein is CASSPNSNQPQHF. CDR3 coding DNA: TGTGCCAGCAGCCCGAATAGCAATCAGCCCCAGCATTTT. The V gene is TRBV14, the J gene TRBJ1-5; D unresolved. V shed 4 bases and J shed 0 bases, with 4 bases lying between them. This CDR3 region has 13 residues. Germline V gene lookup returns CDR1 SGHDN and CDR2 FVKESK.

This clonotype was seen many times. The chain uses TRBV6-1 and TRBJ2-5, with 11 nucleotides matching TRBD2. This CDR3 spans 16 amino acids. Trimming took 6 bases from V and 6 from J; bases not matched to a gene: 12. Germline assignment: CDR1 MNHNS and CDR2 SASEGT. For the CDR3, the DNA is TGTGCCAGCAGCCCTCAGAGGGCTAGCGGGAGGCAGACCCAGTACTTC. It is translated as CASSPQRASGRQTQYF.